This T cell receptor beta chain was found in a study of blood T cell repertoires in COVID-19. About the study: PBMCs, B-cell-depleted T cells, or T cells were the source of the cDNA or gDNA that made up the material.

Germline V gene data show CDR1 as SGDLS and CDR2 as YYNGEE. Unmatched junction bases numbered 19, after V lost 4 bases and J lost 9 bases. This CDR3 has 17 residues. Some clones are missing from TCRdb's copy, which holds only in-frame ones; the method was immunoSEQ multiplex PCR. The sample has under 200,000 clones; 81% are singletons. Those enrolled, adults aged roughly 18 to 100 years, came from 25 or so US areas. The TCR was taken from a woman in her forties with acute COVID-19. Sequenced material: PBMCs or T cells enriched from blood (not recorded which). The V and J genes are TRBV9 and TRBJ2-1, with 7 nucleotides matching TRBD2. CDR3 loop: CASSPLGGAGRSGEQFF. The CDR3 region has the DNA TGTGCCAGCAGCCCCCTGGGAGGGGCAGGGCGTTCTGGTGAGCAGTTCTTC.